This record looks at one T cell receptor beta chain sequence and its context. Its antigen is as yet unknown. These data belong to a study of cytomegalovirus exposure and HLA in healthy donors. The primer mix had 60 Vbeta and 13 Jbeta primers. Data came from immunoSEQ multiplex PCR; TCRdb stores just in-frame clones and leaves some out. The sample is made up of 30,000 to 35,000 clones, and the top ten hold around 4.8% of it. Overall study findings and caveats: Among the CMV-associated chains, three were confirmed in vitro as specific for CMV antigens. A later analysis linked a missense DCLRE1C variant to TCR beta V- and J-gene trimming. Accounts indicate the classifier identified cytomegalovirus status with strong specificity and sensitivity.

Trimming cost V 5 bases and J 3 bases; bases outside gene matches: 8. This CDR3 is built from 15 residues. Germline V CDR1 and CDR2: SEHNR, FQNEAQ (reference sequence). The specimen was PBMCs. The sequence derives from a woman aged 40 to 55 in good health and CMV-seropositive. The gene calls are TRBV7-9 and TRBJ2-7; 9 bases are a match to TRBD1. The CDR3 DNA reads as TGTGCCAGCAGCGGCCTGGACAGGGGTGGCTACGAGCAGTACTTC. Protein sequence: CASSGLDRGGYEQYF.